This T cell receptor beta chain emerged from a study of persistence of HIV-infected CD4 T cells. Study results and limitations: The rare CMV-responding cells with HIV-1 proviruses were not separately TCR-sequenced.

The libraries were made with immunoSEQ version 4 in survey mode. Sequenced by immunoSEQ multiplex PCR; TCRdb stores in-frame clones only, minus some. The data show about 47,000 clones, roughly nine tenths seen once. Anti-CD3/anti-CD28 beads served as a nonspecific positive control stimulus. Sorting of responding CD4+ T cells relied on upregulated CD40 ligand together with CD69. Inclusion required CMV-positive serology and CD4+ counts above 400 cells/uL. Regarding this clone: The antigen is undetermined.

The germline gives CDR1 SGHRS, CDR2 YFSETQ. This CDR3 has 14 amino acids. V gave up 4 bases and J gave up 5 bases; unmatched junction bases: 8. The chain couples TRBV5-1 to TRBJ2-5; 7 positions agree with TRBD2. This TCR was sampled from an adult man with HIV who was CMV-seropositive. The specimen comprised CD4+ T cells sorted from PBMCs after approximately 19-hour stimulation, sampled from a patient who received antiretroviral therapy. CDR3 in amino acids: CASSRELAIETQYF. In DNA form, the CDR3 reads TGCGCCAGCAGCCGAGAACTAGCGATCGAGACCCAGTACTTC. Using reference TRBV5-1 and TRBJ2-5 for the parts outside the CDR3, the full variable domain is KAGVTQTPRYLIKTRGQQVTLSCSPISGHRSVSWYQQTPGQGLQFLFEYFSETQRNKGNFPGRFSGRQFSNSRSEMNVSTLELGDSALYLCASSRELAIETQYFGPGTRLLVL.